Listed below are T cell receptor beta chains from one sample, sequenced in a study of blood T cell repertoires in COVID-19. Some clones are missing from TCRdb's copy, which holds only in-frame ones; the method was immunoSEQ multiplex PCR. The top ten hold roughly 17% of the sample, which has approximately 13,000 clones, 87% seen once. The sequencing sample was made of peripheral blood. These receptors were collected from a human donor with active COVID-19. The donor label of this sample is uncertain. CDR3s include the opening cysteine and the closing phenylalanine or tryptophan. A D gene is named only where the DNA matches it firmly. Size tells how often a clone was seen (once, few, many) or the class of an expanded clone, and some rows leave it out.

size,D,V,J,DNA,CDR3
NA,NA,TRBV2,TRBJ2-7,TGTGCCAGCAGGGAACAAAGGGGGGGGCGGTACTTC,CASREQRGGRYF
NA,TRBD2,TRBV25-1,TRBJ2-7,TGTGCCAGCAGTGAAGGGGTAGTGGGGGGGTTAACCTACGAGCAGTACTTC,CASSEGVVGGLTYEQYF
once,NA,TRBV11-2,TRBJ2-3,TGTGCCAGCAGCCCCAGTAGCGTGTCGGGAACAGATACGCAGTATTTT,CASSPSSVSGTDTQYF
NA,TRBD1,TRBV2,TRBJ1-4,TGTGCCAACACAGGGGAGAATGAAAAACTGTTTTTT,CANTGENEKLFF
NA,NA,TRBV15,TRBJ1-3,TGTGCCACCAGCAGAGACGTTCAGGCTGGAAACACCATATATTTT,CATSRDVQAGNTIYF
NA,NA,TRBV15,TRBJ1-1,TGTGCCACCAGCGGCTTACTGCGGTCTGAAGCTTTCTTT,CATSGLLRSEAFF
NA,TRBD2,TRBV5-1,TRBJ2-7,TGCGCCAGCAGCTGGACTAGCGGGTCCTACGAGCAGTACTTC,CASSWTSGSYEQYF
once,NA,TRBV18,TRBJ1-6,TGTGCCAGCTCACCGCAGGGTTATAATTCACCCCTCCACTTT,CASSPQGYNSPLHF
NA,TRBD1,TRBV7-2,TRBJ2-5,TGTGCCAGCAGCTTACAGGGGGCAGGAGAGACCCAGTACTTC,CASSLQGAGETQYF
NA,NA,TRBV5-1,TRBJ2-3,TGCGCCAGCAGCTTAGGGGTGAATATCCTCACAGATACGCAGTATTTT,CASSLGVNILTDTQYF
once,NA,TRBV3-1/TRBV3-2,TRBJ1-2,TGTGCCAGCAGCCCCCGGGGGAGGGGCTACACCTTC,CASSPRGRGYTF
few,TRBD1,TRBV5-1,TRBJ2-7,TGCGCCAGCAGCTTGGTGGGGACAGCCCCCTACGAGCAGTACTTC,CASSLVGTAPYEQYF